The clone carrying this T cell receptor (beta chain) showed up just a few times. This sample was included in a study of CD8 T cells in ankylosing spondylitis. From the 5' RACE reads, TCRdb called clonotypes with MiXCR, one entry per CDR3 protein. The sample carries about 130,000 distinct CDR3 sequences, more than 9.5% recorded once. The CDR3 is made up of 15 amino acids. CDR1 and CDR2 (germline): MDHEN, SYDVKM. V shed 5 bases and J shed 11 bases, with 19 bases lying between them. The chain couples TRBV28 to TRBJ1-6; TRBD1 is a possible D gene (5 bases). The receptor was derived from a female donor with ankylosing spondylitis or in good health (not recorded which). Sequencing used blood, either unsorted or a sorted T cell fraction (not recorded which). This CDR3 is CASSLPAISGTPLHF. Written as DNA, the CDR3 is TGTGCCAGCAGTCTACCGGCAATCTCAGGGACACCCCTCCACTTT.